This TCR beta chain derives from a study of graft-versus-host responses after intestinal transplantation. Libraries were prepared by immunoSEQ multiplex PCR; TCRdb keeps only in-frame clonotypes and omits some of them. The table records 110,000 to 150,000 clones, 85% to 95% of them present only once. This clone was detected a few times. Its antigen remains unknown. V lost 8 bases and J 0 bases, leaving 14 bases between the germline ends. The germline CDR1 and CDR2 sequences are LNHDA and SQIVND (reference sequence). The CDR3 has 14 residues. The receptor's source is a human donor who received an intestinal transplant. V is TRBV19 and J is TRBJ2-7; either TRBD1 or TRBD2 may supply D (6 bases each). The input for sequencing was unstimulated CD4+ T cells sorted from spleen or lymph node cells, taken before intestinal transplant. The CDR3 protein is CASDRTGASYEQYF. The CDR3 DNA reads as TGTGCCAGTGACCGGACGGGGGCCTCCTACGAGCAGTACTTC.